This T cell receptor beta chain appears in the sequencing data of a study of shared clonotypes between healthy human individuals (dated by TCRdb to the early 2020s). For context, the study as a whole: A few men and a couple of women, aged 18 to 49 years, made up the cohort. Libraries were prepared and TCR repertoires were sequenced by different laboratories using diverse techniques, in order to increase sequencing depth and limit assay-specific biases. For each donor, CD4 naive and CD4 memory were each given three plates, CD8 naive was given two plates, and CD8 memory was given one plate. Between about 0.9 and 9 billion PBMCs per donor were obtained by leukapheresis. Blood TCR repertoires of roughly five healthy adults were deeply sequenced to estimate repertoire size and the extent of clonotype sharing between individuals. The research as a whole found: Pairwise subsampling led to the expectation that sequencing depth would affect the degree of clonotype sharing among donors. Incomplete sequencing was indicated by rarefaction of sorted-subset datasets, despite the large sequencing depth. Sharing across a few donors was observed for roughly 5% of naive CD4, over 3% of naive CD8, 2% to 2.5% of memory CD4, and about 0.39% of memory CD8 clonotypes. Sampling was restricted to blood, and TCR repertoires in tissues likely differ from the TCR repertoires found in blood. The small number of donors limited the genetic and exposure-history diversity represented. Compared with non-shared clonotypes, clonotypes shared by all four sorted-subset donors had higher generation probabilities. Naive subsets generally had larger estimated clonotype richness than memory subsets did.

Donors were healthy HIV-negative adults with no recently reported acute infections or vaccinations. Only Caucasian adults living in Nashville, Tennessee, USA were represented among the donors. Magnetic negative selection was used to enrich CD4+ T cells, after which naive cells were positively selected on CD45RA and the negative fraction became the memory subset. Blood was obtained by leukapheresis, after which PBMCs were separated by Ficoll-Histopaque density gradient centrifugation and cryopreserved in liquid nitrogen vapor phase. Analytical flow cytometry was used to check the purity and quantity of each magnetically sorted T cell population. Genomic DNA was isolated from every sorted fraction and measured by UV absorbance on a Nanodrop 2000c. According to the germline V gene, CDR1 reads MDHEN and CDR2 reads SYDVKM. The CDR3 runs 12 residues from the cysteine to the phenylalanine. The entry retains the CDR3 DNA only, 36 bases that are in frame from base 1. The V and J ends are trimmed by 4 bases and 5 bases, leaving 8 bases between them.

As concerns this clone: The antigen it recognizes is unknown. No quality values exist for individual bases; no much larger clone is one base distant.

Using the deep immunoSEQ assay, multiplex PCR amplified TCR CDR3 regions from genomic DNA. Extracted genomic DNA from each cell subset was spread evenly across all wells of several immunoSEQ 96-well plates, with each plate serving as a replicate. Each replicate PCR for sorted subsets received around 200 ng genomic DNA, equal to tens of thousands of T cell genomes. Purified libraries were measured with a Qubit 3.0 fluorometer, size-checked on a Bioanalyzer 2100, and measured again with the KAPA Library Quantification kit. Every immunoSEQ 96-well plate was sequenced on a dedicated single-read 150-cycle Illumina NextSeq 550 flow cell. The authors processed their data as follows. Because the immunoSEQ output included only junctional sequences and no quality scores, the filtering could not be the same as the filtering used for full-length reads. To assign V/J genes and CDR3, sequences were annotated against IMGT germline references using PyIR, a Python wrapper for IgBLAST v1.9. Reads were filtered out if the reads had weak V/J assignments (E-value above 1e-6), no CDR3, stop codons, out-of-frame junctions, or ambiguous translated residues. V3J clonotypes were defined as sequences sharing the same inferred V gene, J gene, and CDR3 amino acid sequence. Percentage overlap between repertoires was calculated by dividing the number of shared unique clonotypes by the size of the smaller repertoire. Three approaches were used to assess repertoire richness: RTK rarefaction, the Chao1 estimator, and Recon v2.1 estimates of unobserved clonotypes. OLGA was used to compute generation probabilities for all TCRbeta clonotypes that the gDNA method yielded from a handful of donors. TCRdb obtained this table from immuneACCESS and retained in-frame rearrangements with V and J assigned. These tables miss some clones; where compared with another copy, unresolved V genes account for less than half of the shortfall, and the remainder is unexplained. V, J and clone size are those of that table, while D and trimming were read from the DNA. This sample has 2 million to 3 million clones in its table, and approximately 93% of those were observed once. Approximately 0.37% of the sample goes to the ten largest clones.

The chain is encoded by TRBV28 joined to TRBJ2-5, with no confident D gene call. The receptor's source is a man younger than 35 in good health. Some clones in this sample may be carry-over from other donors' samples. Sequenced: naive CD4+ T cells from PBMCs. Taken with the paper, the label for cell subset or site translates to: CD45RA+ positively selected. The CDR3 protein sequence reads: CASSSDKETQYF. The DNA reads TGTGCCAGCAGTTCCGATAAGGAGACCCAGTACTTC.